This entry lists 5 T cell receptor beta chains sequenced from one sample in a study of cytotoxic CD8 clonotypes in ibrutinib-treated CLL. Sequencing used immunoSEQ multiplex PCR; TCRdb keeps in-frame clones, though not all of them. In the table there are hundreds of thousands of clones, over 55% of which are singletons. This specimen consisted of PBMCs, obtained after 36 months of ibrutinib treatment. All receptors derive from a human donor with chronic lymphocytic leukemia.

The chain links TRBV10-2 to TRBJ1-5; no reliable D call. The CDR3 loop spans 19 amino acids. V lost 0 bases, J lost 2 bases, and 20 bases lay in between. CDR1 is WSHSY and CDR2 is SAAADI in the germline V gene. The CDR3 loop is CASSESVLEFYRGNQPQHF. The DNA for the CDR3 is TGCGCCAGCAGTGAGTCGGTACTAGAATTCTATCGAGGCAATCAGCCCCAGCATTTT.

This clone occurred once. V usage is TRBV27 and J usage is TRBJ2-7, with D possibly TRBD1 on 6 matching bases. Germline assignment: CDR1 MNHEY and CDR2 SMNVEV (reference sequence). The CDR3 sequence is 15 residues long. Trimming removed 4 bases from V and 3 bases from J, with 16 bases in between. In DNA, the CDR3 is TGTGCCAGCAGTTCATCCCCCGGGACAAACTACGAGCAGTACTTC. Protein sequence: CASSSSPGTNYEQYF.

V and J are TRBV5-1 and TRBJ2-7; D not resolved. This CDR3 is built from 14 residues. V was pared by 8 bases and J by 3 bases, with 18 bases between. The germline gives CDR1 SGHRS, CDR2 YFSETQ. CDR3 region: CASPAYRRRYEQYF. The CDR3 nucleotides read TGCGCCAGTCCCGCTTACCGTCGGCGCTACGAGCAGTACTTC.

The chain uses TRBV19 and TRBJ2-6; no firm D call. V gave up 5 bases and J gave up 2 bases, with 10 bases separating them. Germline-derived CDR1 and CDR2 are LNHDA and SQIVND (reference sequence). The CDR3 extends over 15 amino acids. CDR3 sequence (DNA): TGTGCCAGTAGTGTATTCCCTCCTGGGGCCAACGTCCTGACTTTC. Encoded protein: CASSVFPPGANVLTF.

The rearrangement joins TRBV5-1 to TRBJ2-5; TRBD2 aligns across 7 bases. The germline V gene encodes CDR1 SGHRS and CDR2 YFSETQ. The V and J ends lost 4 bases and 2 bases, in that order; junction bases with no gene match: 20. The CDR3 consists of 19 residues. This chain's CDR3 is CASSIPILASGEEQETQYF. The CDR3 DNA reads TGCGCCAGCAGCATTCCCATACTAGCGAGCGGTGAGGAGCAAGAGACCCAGTACTTC. The variable domain in full, completed from reference TRBV5-1 and TRBJ2-5, reads KAGVTQTPRYLIKTRGQQVTLSCSPISGHRSVSWYQQTPGQGLQFLFEYFSETQRNKGNFPGRFSGRQFSNSRSEMNVSTLELGDSALYLCASSIPILASGEEQETQYFGPGTRLLVL.